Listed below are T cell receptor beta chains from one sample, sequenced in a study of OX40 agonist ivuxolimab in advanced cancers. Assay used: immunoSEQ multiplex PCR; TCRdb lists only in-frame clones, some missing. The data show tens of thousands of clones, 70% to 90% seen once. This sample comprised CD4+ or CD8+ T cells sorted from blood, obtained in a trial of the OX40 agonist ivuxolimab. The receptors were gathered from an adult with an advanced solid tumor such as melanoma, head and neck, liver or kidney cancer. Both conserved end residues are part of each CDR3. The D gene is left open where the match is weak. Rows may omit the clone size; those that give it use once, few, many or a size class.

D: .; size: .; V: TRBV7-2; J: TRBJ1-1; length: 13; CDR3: CASSGAMNTEAFF; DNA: TGTGCCAGCAGCGGGGCCATGAACACTGAAGCTTTCTTT
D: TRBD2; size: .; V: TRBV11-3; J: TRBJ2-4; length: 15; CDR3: CASSSAGEGSGIPDF; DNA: TGTGCCAGCAGCTCAGCGGGGGAGGGTAGCGGGATTCCGGACTTC
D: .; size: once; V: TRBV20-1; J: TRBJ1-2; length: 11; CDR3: CSAGGGEGYTF; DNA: TGCAGTGCTGGGGGCGGCGAAGGCTACACCTTC
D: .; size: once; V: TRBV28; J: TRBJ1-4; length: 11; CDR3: CASSLNEKLFF; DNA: TGTGCCAGCAGCCTTAATGAAAAACTGTTTTTT
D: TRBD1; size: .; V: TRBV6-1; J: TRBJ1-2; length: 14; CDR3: CASKVTGDNYGYTF; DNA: TGTGCCAGCAAGGTGACAGGGGATAACTATGGCTACACCTTC
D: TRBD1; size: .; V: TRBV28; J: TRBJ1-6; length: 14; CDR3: CASSLPGTALPLHF; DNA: TGTGCCAGCAGTCTCCCCGGGACAGCCTTACCCCTCCACTTT
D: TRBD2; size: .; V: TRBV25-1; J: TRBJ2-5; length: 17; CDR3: CASTPTAGTGGGETQYF; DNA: TGTGCCAGCACCCCTACGGCTGGAACGGGAGGGGGGGAGACCCAGTACTTC
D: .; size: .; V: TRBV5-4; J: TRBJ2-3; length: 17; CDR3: CASSFLWSGARTDTQYF; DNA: .
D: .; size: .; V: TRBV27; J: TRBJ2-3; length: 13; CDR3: CASIDGITDTQYF; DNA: TGTGCCAGCATCGACGGGATCACAGATACGCAGTATTTT
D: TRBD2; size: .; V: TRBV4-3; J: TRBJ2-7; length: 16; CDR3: CASSHQLAGGSYEQYF; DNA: TGCGCCAGCAGCCACCAACTAGCGGGAGGATCTTACGAGCAGTACTTC
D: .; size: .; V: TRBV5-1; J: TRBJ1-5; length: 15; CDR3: CASSLRVPGVPPQHF; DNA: TGCGCCAGCAGCTTGAGGGTCCCAGGGGTCCCGCCCCAGCATTTT
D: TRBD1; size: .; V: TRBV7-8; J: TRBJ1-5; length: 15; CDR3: CASSGPGQGNQPQHF; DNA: TGTGCCAGCAGCGGGCCGGGACAGGGGAATCAGCCCCAGCATTTT
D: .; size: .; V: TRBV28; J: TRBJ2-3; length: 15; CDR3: CASSRYPRVSDTQYF; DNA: TGTGCCAGCAGCCGATACCCCCGGGTTTCAGATACGCAGTATTTT
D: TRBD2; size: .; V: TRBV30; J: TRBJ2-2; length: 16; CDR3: CAWEGSGRWNTGELFF; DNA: TGTGCCTGGGAGGGGAGCGGGAGGTGGAACACCGGGGAGCTGTTTTTT
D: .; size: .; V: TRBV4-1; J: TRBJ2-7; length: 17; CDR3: CASSHKGGGGTSYEQYF; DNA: TGCGCCAGCAGCCATAAGGGAGGAGGGGGAACCTCCTACGAGCAGTACTTC
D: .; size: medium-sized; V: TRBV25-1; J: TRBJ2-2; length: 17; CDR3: CASSEELERGADGELFF; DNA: TGTGCCAGCAGTGAGGAGTTGGAAAGGGGCGCGGACGGGGAGCTGTTTTTT
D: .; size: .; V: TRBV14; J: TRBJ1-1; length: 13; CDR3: CATRAEQNTEAFF; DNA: TGTGCCACCCGTGCAGAGCAGAACACTGAAGCTTTCTTT